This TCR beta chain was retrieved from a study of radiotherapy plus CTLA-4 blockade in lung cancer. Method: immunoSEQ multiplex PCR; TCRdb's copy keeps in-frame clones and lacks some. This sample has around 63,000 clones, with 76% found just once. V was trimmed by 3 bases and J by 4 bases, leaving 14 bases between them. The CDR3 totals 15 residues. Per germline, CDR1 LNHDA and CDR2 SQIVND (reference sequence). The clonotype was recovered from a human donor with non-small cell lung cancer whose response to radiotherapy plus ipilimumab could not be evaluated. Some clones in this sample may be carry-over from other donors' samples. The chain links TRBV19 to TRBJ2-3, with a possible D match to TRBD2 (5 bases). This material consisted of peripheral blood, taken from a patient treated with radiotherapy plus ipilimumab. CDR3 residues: CASSIPSAGSDTQYF. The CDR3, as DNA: TGTGCCAGTAGTATCCCCTCGGCGGGCTCAGATACGCAGTATTTT. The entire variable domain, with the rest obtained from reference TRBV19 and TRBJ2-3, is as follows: DGGITQSPKYLFRKEGQNVTLSCEQNLNHDAMYWYRQDPGQGLRLIYYSQIVNDFQKGDIAEGYSVSREKKESFPLTVTSAQKNPTAFYLCASSIPSAGSDTQYFGPGTRLTVL.